This entry lists 20 T cell receptor beta chains sequenced from one sample in a study of blood T cell repertoires in COVID-19. Sequencing was performed with immunoSEQ multiplex PCR; in TCRdb, only in-frame clones are kept and a portion is missing. The sample lists about 63,000 clones; around 84% were seen once. Sequenced sample: peripheral blood. The receptors shown here come from a human donor in a cohort sampled during active COVID-19.

This chain uses TRBV30 with TRBJ1-2; a possible D gene is TRBD1 (6 bases). Germline CDR1 GTSNPN, CDR2 SVGIG (reference sequence). Trimming removed 3 bases at V and 3 bases at J, with 11 bases between. CDR3 length: 13 amino acids. The CDR3 DNA reads TGTGCCTGGAGGGGACACGGTCACTATGGCTACACCTTC. Amino acids: CAWRGHGHYGYTF.

This clone was observed once. V and J are TRBV28 and TRBJ1-3, with a weak D call TRBD1 (5 bases). Trimming cost V 5 bases and J 6 bases, with 14 bases left between them. Germline loops: CDR1 MDHEN, CDR2 SYDVKM. CDR3 length equals 14 residues. The CDR3 loop is CASSETAPLNTIYF. The CDR3 region has the DNA TGTGCCAGCAGTGAGACAGCCCCGTTAAACACCATATATTTT.

The chain uses TRBV3-1 (or the pseudogene TRBV3-2) and TRBJ2-3, with a weak D call TRBD1 (5 bases). CDR1 LGHDT and CDR2 YNNKEL come from the germline V gene (reference sequence). Deletions cut 0 bases from V and 6 bases from J, with 10 bases between. The CDR3 is made up of 14 amino acids. In DNA form, the CDR3 reads TGTGCCAGCAGCCAAGATGGAAAGGGGGATACGCAGTATTTT. This encodes CASSQDGKGDTQYF.

The chain recombines TRBV18 with TRBJ2-7; D unresolved. V was cut by 2 bases and J by 6 bases, with 11 bases left in between. The CDR3 length is 13 residues. In germline, CDR1 is KGHSH, CDR2 LQKENI. The CDR3 is CASSPGLGSEQYF. In DNA, the CDR3 is TGTGCCAGCTCACCAGGGCTCGGCTCCGAGCAGTACTTC.

The chain combines TRBV7-6 with TRBJ1-1; 7 positions match TRBD1. The trim removed 0 bases at V and 4 bases at J, leaving 8 bases unmatched. Germline V CDR1 and CDR2: SGHVS, FNYEAQ. The CDR3 covers 16 residues. Written as DNA, the CDR3 is TGTGCCAGCAGCTTAGCGGGGGCAGGGGGGAGCACTGAAGCTTTCTTT. Protein sequence: CASSLAGAGGSTEAFF.

The V gene is TRBV5-6, the J gene TRBJ1-2; D not certain. The CDR3 length is 14 residues. CDR1 and CDR2 (germline): SGHDT, YYEEEE. Trimming took 3 bases from V and 8 from J, leaving 17 bases between them. The CDR3 DNA follows: TGTGCCAGCAGCTCTCGGTGGGCTATGGAAGGCTACACCTTC. Translating gives CASSSRWAMEGYTF. Combining the CDR3 with reference TRBV5-6 and TRBJ1-2 gives the whole variable domain DAGVTQSPTHLIKTRGQQVTLRCSPKSGHDTVSWYQQALGQGPQFIFQYYEEEERQRGNFPDRFSGHQFPNYSSELNVNALLLGDSALYLCASSSRWAMEGYTFGSGTRLTVV.

This chain links TRBV27 with TRBJ2-7, with 8 bases identical to TRBD2. CDR3 length equals 14 residues. Germline V gene sequence: CDR1 MNHEY, CDR2 SMNVEV (reference sequence). J was trimmed by 2 bases and V by 3 bases; bases with no gene match: 3. CDR3 coding DNA: TGTGCCAGCAGTTTTAGCGGGGCTCCCTACGAGCAGTACTTC. It encodes CASSFSGAPYEQYF.

The chain carries TRBV7-8 and TRBJ2-3; 8 bases match TRBD2. The CDR3 sequence is 17 residues long. Losses at the gene ends were 3 bases for V and 6 bases for J; bases not matched to a gene: 14. In germline, CDR1 is SGHVS, CDR2 FQNEAQ. CDR3 in amino acids: CASSFSGLAGGWDTQYF. The CDR3, as DNA: TGTGCCAGCAGCTTCTCCGGGCTAGCGGGTGGCTGGGATACGCAGTATTTT. Variable domain in full (rest from reference TRBV7-8 and TRBJ2-3): GAGVSQSPRYKVAKRGQDVALRCDPISGHVSLFWYQQALGQGPEFLTYFQNEAQLDKSGLPSDRFFAERPEGSVSTLKIQRTQQEDSAVYLCASSFSGLAGGWDTQYFGPGTRLTVL.

This clone was counted a few times. This rearrangement joins TRBV19 to TRBJ1-5; a weak D match, TRBD1 (5 bases). With 6 bases removed from V and 1 base from J, the gap between germline ends came to 16 bases. The CDR3 length is 16 residues. Germline-derived CDR1 and CDR2 are LNHDA and SQIVND (reference sequence). The CDR3 sequence: CASSARGRGSNQPQHF. The DNA of the CDR3 is TGTGCCAGTAGCGCACGCGGGAGGGGAAGCAATCAGCCCCAGCATTTT.

The rearrangement uses TRBV7-9 and TRBJ2-7, with D possibly being TRBD2 (6 bases). The V and J ends lost 5 bases and 5 bases respectively, with 13 bases between them. Germline V gives CDR1 SEHNR, CDR2 FQNEAQ (reference sequence). There are 13 residues in the CDR3. CDR3 protein: CASSRPGENEQYF. CDR3 DNA: TGTGCCAGCAGCCGACCGGGGGAAAACGAGCAGTACTTC.

The chain is built from TRBV7-9 and TRBJ2-5, with 10 bases aligning to TRBD2. The CDR3 is 15 residues long. V dropped 2 bases and J dropped 5; count of bases not matched to a gene: 5. Germline-derived CDR1 and CDR2 are SEHNR and FQNEAQ (reference sequence). CDR3 sequence reads: CASSLLAGASETQYF. The CDR3 bases are TGTGCCAGCAGCTTACTAGCGGGAGCGTCGGAGACCCAGTACTTC.

The J gene is TRBJ2-2, the V gene TRBV15; 11 nucleotides agree with TRBD1. The J segment lost 3 bases and the V segment lost 5 bases, leaving 2 bases of the junction unmatched. There are 15 residues in the CDR3. Germline V gene sequence: CDR1 LNHNV, CDR2 YYDKDF (reference sequence). CDR3 loop: CATSGGQGDTGELFF. The CDR3 DNA sequence: TGTGCCACCAGCGGGGGACAGGGGGACACCGGGGAGCTGTTTTTT.

CDR3 sequence (DNA): TGTGCCAGCAGCTTATCGGGTTTCGCGAACACCGGGGAGCTGTTTTTT. It codes for CASSLSGFANTGELFF. V is TRBV7-6 and J is TRBJ2-2; D not resolved. The CDR3 spans 16 residues. V was pared by 2 bases and J by 0 bases, with 10 bases between. Germline-derived CDR1 and CDR2 are SGHVS and FNYEAQ. The complete variable domain, with remaining parts taken from reference TRBV7-6 and TRBJ2-2, reads GAGVSQSPRYKVTKRGQDVALRCDPISGHVSLYWYRQALGQGPEFLTYFNYEAQQDKSGLPNDRFSAERPEGSISTLTIQRTEQRDSAMYRCASSLSGFANTGELFFGEGSRLTVL.

The V and J genes are TRBV12-2 and TRBJ1-5. TRBV12-2 is listed as a pseudogene. The CDR3 contains 21 residues. This chain's CDR3 is CASRLGRGFGWASNSNQPQHF. In DNA form, the CDR3 reads TGTGCAAGTCGCTTAGGACGGGGTTTCGGATGGGCGAGTAATAGCAATCAGCCCCAGCATTTT.

The chain employs TRBV5-4 and TRBJ2-3, with TRBD2 matching 13 bases. CDR1 and CDR2 from the germline V gene are SGHNT and YYREEE (reference sequence). V lost 0 bases and J lost 4; bases outside the gene matches: 5. This CDR3 region has 17 residues. Here the CDR3 reads CASSLGGLAGVSDTQYF. The CDR3 coding sequence is TGTGCCAGCAGCTTGGGAGGACTAGCGGGAGTGTCAGATACGCAGTATTTT.

The rearrangement links TRBV9 to TRBJ2-2; TRBD2 matches at 9 bases. Germline CDR1 SGDLS, CDR2 YYNGEE. The CDR3 totals 16 residues. The trim removed 4 bases at V and 2 bases at J, leaving 6 bases unmatched. The CDR3 DNA reads TGTGCCAGCAGCATACCGGGACTAGCCAACACCGGGGAGCTGTTTTTT. Translating gives CASSIPGLANTGELFF.

The V gene is TRBV29-1, the J gene TRBJ2-2; 7 bases map to TRBD1. From germline, CDR1 is SQVTM and CDR2 ANQGSEA. This CDR3 spans 13 amino acids. The ends lost 6 bases at V and 2 bases at J; junction bases unmatched: 3. CDR3 bases: TGCAGCGTCGGGACAGTTAACACCGGGGAGCTGTTTTTT. Amino acid sequence: CSVGTVNTGELFF.

The V call is TRBV5-6, the J call TRBJ1-3, with unresolved D. CDR3 size: 16 residues. The V end lost 3 bases, the J end lost 0 bases, and 13 bases lay between the germline ends. Per the germline V gene, CDR1 is SGHDT and CDR2 is YYEEEE. The CDR3 reads CASSSRLSHSGNTIYF. The CDR3 DNA reads TGTGCCAGCAGCTCCCGACTCTCACACTCTGGAAACACCATATATTTT.

The V and J genes are TRBV12-3 or TRBV12-4 and TRBJ1-5; D uncertain. The CDR3 has 12 residues. V was cut by 2 bases and J by 7 bases, with 6 bases left in between. The CDR3 region is CASSLRGQPQHF. In nucleotides, the CDR3 is TGTGCCAGCAGTTTACGAGGGCAGCCCCAGCATTTT.

Written as DNA, the CDR3 is TGTGCCAGCAGTGCTGGACAGGGAACAACTAATGAAAAACTGTTTTTT. Translating it yields CASSAGQGTTNEKLFF. The chain recombines TRBV9 with TRBJ1-4; 8 nucleotides agree with TRBD1. Germline CDR1 is SGDLS and CDR2 is YYNGEE. With V trimmed by 5 bases and J by 0 bases, 6 bases remained unmatched. This CDR3 comprises 16 residues.